This entry concerns a single T cell receptor beta chain. Its antigen remains unidentified. A read error may produce the germline difference seen at one junction end. This entry belongs to a study of T cell repertoires in cytomegalovirus infection. Turning to the study itself: In the study, CMV epitopes included recently identified HLA-C-restricted and well-studied HLA-B-restricted ones. Both CMV infection and a matching HLA type were indicated by public TCR beta signatures.

This CDR3 has 14 amino acids. The germline gives CDR1 SEHNR, CDR2 FQNEAQ (reference sequence). Whole-study findings and limits: Dominating the ex vivo response were TCR beta clonotypes that were CMV-specific and HLA-C-restricted.

One entry per CDR3 protein, called by TCRdb with MiXCR from the reads. The repertoire holds about 770,000 distinct CDR3 sequences, almost 30% seen once, with under 15% in the top ten. The gene calls are TRBV7-9 and TRBJ2-1; D uncertain. The clonotype originates from a human donor in good health (CMV status not recorded). Some clones in this sample may be carry-over from other donors' samples. The sequencing used cultured CD8+ T cells from PBMCs, collected from culture after CMV antigen stimulation. CDR3: CASTTRPEYNEQLF. The CDR3 bases are TGTGCCAGCACCACTCGTCCTGAGTACAATGAGCAGTTGTTC.